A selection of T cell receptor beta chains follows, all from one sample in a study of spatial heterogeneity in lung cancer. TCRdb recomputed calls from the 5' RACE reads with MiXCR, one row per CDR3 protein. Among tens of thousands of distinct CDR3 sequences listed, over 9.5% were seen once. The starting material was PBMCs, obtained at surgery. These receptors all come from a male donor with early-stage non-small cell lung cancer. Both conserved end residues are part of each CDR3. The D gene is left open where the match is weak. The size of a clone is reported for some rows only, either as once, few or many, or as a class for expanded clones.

cdr3_aa: CASRQPEDYGYTF; cdr3_nt: TGTGCCAGCAGACAACCAGAAGATTATGGCTACACCTTC; clone_size: few; d_call: .; v_call: TRBV28; j_call: TRBJ1-2
cdr3_aa: CASSLGRTQEPQHF; cdr3_nt: TGTGCCAGCAGCCTTGGACGGACCCAGGAGCCCCAGCATTTT; clone_size: few; d_call: .; v_call: TRBV7-2; j_call: TRBJ1-5
cdr3_aa: CASSPRDRWEQYF; cdr3_nt: TGTGCCAGCTCACCACGGGACAGGTGGGAGCAGTACTTC; clone_size: .; d_call: TRBD1; v_call: TRBV18; j_call: TRBJ2-7
cdr3_aa: CASTDPWGTEAFF; cdr3_nt: TGCGCCAGCACTGACCCATGGGGCACTGAAGCTTTCTTT; clone_size: few; d_call: .; v_call: TRBV10-2; j_call: TRBJ1-1
cdr3_aa: CASGLAPSGRDTQYF; cdr3_nt: TGTGCCAGCGGTTTGGCTCCTAGCGGGAGGGATACGCAGTATTTT; clone_size: .; d_call: TRBD2; v_call: TRBV28; j_call: TRBJ2-3
cdr3_aa: CASSSFSGGTEAFF; cdr3_nt: TGTGCCAGCAGTTCCTTTTCCGGGGGCACTGAAGCTTTCTTT; clone_size: .; d_call: .; v_call: TRBV6-2/TRBV6-3; j_call: TRBJ1-1
cdr3_aa: CSMRSYTDAREYSNQPQHF; cdr3_nt: TGCAGCATGAGGTCTTATACAGACGCTCGAGAATATAGCAATCAGCCCCAGCATTTT; clone_size: .; d_call: .; v_call: TRBV29-1; j_call: TRBJ1-5
cdr3_aa: CSARSVVRASSYEQYF; cdr3_nt: TGCAGTGCTAGATCGGTAGTAAGGGCCTCCTCCTACGAGCAGTACTTC; clone_size: few; d_call: .; v_call: TRBV20-1; j_call: TRBJ2-7
cdr3_aa: CASSKMPPGTEQETQYF; cdr3_nt: TGTGCCAGTAGTAAAATGCCTCCCGGGACAGAGCAAGAGACCCAGTACTTC; clone_size: .; d_call: TRBD1; v_call: TRBV19; j_call: TRBJ2-5
cdr3_aa: CASSPIGGSTEAFF; cdr3_nt: TGTGCCAGCAGTCCTATAGGGGGGAGCACTGAAGCTTTCTTT; clone_size: few; d_call: .; v_call: TRBV25-1; j_call: TRBJ1-1
cdr3_aa: CASRAGTSDSYEQYF; cdr3_nt: TGCGCCAGCAGGGCCGGGACTAGCGACTCCTACGAGCAGTACTTC; clone_size: few; d_call: TRBD2; v_call: TRBV5-1; j_call: TRBJ2-7
cdr3_aa: CSVEPAGSGPDTQYF; cdr3_nt: TGCAGCGTTGAACCAGCGGGGTCGGGCCCAGATACGCAGTATTTT; clone_size: .; d_call: TRBD2; v_call: TRBV29-1; j_call: TRBJ2-3
cdr3_aa: CASSLWTAYGYTF; cdr3_nt: TGTGCCAGCAGTTTATGGACGGCCTATGGCTACACCTTC; clone_size: many; d_call: .; v_call: TRBV12-3/TRBV12-4; j_call: TRBJ1-2
cdr3_aa: CASSEPGQVRSYEQYF; cdr3_nt: TGCGCCAGCAGTGAACCGGGACAGGTACGCTCCTACGAGCAGTACTTC; clone_size: few; d_call: TRBD1; v_call: TRBV10-2; j_call: TRBJ2-7
cdr3_aa: CASSLHHSSPQETQYF; cdr3_nt: TGTGCCAGCAGTTTACACCACTCTAGCCCCCAAGAGACCCAGTACTTC; clone_size: few; d_call: .; v_call: TRBV28; j_call: TRBJ2-5
cdr3_aa: CASSSGALNTEAFF; cdr3_nt: TGCGCCAGCAGCTCAGGGGCGCTAAACACTGAAGCTTTCTTT; clone_size: few; d_call: .; v_call: TRBV5-1; j_call: TRBJ1-1
cdr3_aa: CASSPDTGSSYEQYF; cdr3_nt: TGTGCCAGCAGCCCCGACACGGGCAGCTCCTACGAGCAGTACTTC; clone_size: few; d_call: .; v_call: TRBV7-2; j_call: TRBJ2-7
cdr3_aa: CASRQTGRNYGYTF; cdr3_nt: TGCGCCAGCAGACAGACGGGGAGAAACTATGGCTACACCTTC; clone_size: .; d_call: .; v_call: TRBV5-1; j_call: TRBJ1-2
cdr3_aa: CASSPWDRTNTGELFF; cdr3_nt: TGTGCCAGCAGCCCTTGGGACAGGACCAACACCGGGGAGCTGTTTTTT; clone_size: many; d_call: TRBD1; v_call: TRBV11-2; j_call: TRBJ2-2
cdr3_aa: CASSPRIAGGLQRLSYNEQFF; cdr3_nt: TGTGCCAGCAGCCCGCGGATAGCGGGAGGCCTACAAAGGCTCTCCTACAATGAGCAGTTCTTC; clone_size: .; d_call: TRBD2; v_call: TRBV4-2; j_call: TRBJ2-1
cdr3_aa: CSATNPNYGYTF; cdr3_nt: TGCAGTGCTACCAATCCTAACTATGGCTACACCTTC; clone_size: few; d_call: .; v_call: TRBV20-1; j_call: TRBJ1-2
cdr3_aa: CASRDREVTEAFF; cdr3_nt: TGTGCCAGCAGAGACAGGGAAGTCACTGAAGCTTTCTTT; clone_size: few; d_call: TRBD1; v_call: TRBV6-6; j_call: TRBJ1-1
cdr3_aa: CASSWRDRPYNEQFF; cdr3_nt: TGTGCCAGCAGTTGGCGGGATAGGCCATACAATGAGCAGTTCTTC; clone_size: few; d_call: .; v_call: TRBV27; j_call: TRBJ2-1
cdr3_aa: CASSQDEGSVEAFF; cdr3_nt: TGTGCCAGCAGCCAAGATGAGGGAAGTGTGGAAGCTTTCTTT; clone_size: few; d_call: .; v_call: TRBV4-2; j_call: TRBJ1-1
cdr3_aa: CASSIPPGAGDADTQYF; cdr3_nt: TGTGCCAGTAGTATACCGCCGGGGGCGGGAGATGCCGATACGCAGTATTTT; clone_size: .; d_call: .; v_call: TRBV19; j_call: TRBJ2-3
cdr3_aa: CAVRRGGPNQPQHF; cdr3_nt: TGTGCCGTAAGAAGGGGAGGTCCCAATCAGCCCCAGCATTTT; clone_size: .; d_call: .; v_call: TRBV6-2/TRBV6-3; j_call: TRBJ1-5
cdr3_aa: CASSLVSGDLTGELFF; cdr3_nt: TGCGCCAGCAGCTTGGTTAGCGGGGACCTCACCGGGGAGCTGTTTTTT; clone_size: .; d_call: TRBD2; v_call: TRBV5-1; j_call: TRBJ2-2
cdr3_aa: CASSLLAGVYEQYF; cdr3_nt: TGTGCCAGCAGCCTTCTAGCGGGAGTGTACGAGCAGTACTTC; clone_size: .; d_call: TRBD2; v_call: TRBV7-2; j_call: TRBJ2-7
cdr3_aa: CASSVASFKDTQYF; cdr3_nt: TGTGCCAGCAGCGTAGCTAGCTTTAAGGATACGCAGTATTTT; clone_size: .; d_call: .; v_call: TRBV9; j_call: TRBJ2-3
cdr3_aa: CASSADRASEQYF; cdr3_nt: TGTGCCAGCAGCGCGGACAGGGCCAGCGAGCAGTACTTC; clone_size: few; d_call: TRBD1; v_call: TRBV7-9; j_call: TRBJ2-7
cdr3_aa: CSATGPIVLEQYF; cdr3_nt: TGCAGCGCCACCGGGCCGATTGTTTTGGAGCAGTACTTC; clone_size: .; d_call: .; v_call: TRBV29-1; j_call: TRBJ2-7
cdr3_aa: CASSLQALGGNSETQYF; cdr3_nt: TGTGCCAGCAGTTTACAGGCACTTGGGGGTAATAGTGAGACCCAGTACTTC; clone_size: many; d_call: .; v_call: TRBV28; j_call: TRBJ2-5
cdr3_aa: CASSLRGGGFNEKLFF; cdr3_nt: TGTGCCAGCAGCCTTCGAGGAGGAGGATTTAATGAAAAACTGTTTTTT; clone_size: few; d_call: .; v_call: TRBV12-3/TRBV12-4; j_call: TRBJ1-4
cdr3_aa: CASSPSWSPPTGELFF; cdr3_nt: TGTGCCAGCAGTCCCTCTTGGAGTCCCCCAACCGGGGAGCTGTTTTTT; clone_size: .; d_call: .; v_call: TRBV7-2; j_call: TRBJ2-2
cdr3_aa: CASSYRAWLTTLPYSNQPQHF; cdr3_nt: TGTGCCAGCAGTTACCGCGCTTGGTTGACCACCCTGCCTTATAGCAATCAGCCCCAGCATTTT; clone_size: few; d_call: .; v_call: TRBV6-2/TRBV6-3; j_call: TRBJ1-5
cdr3_aa: CASSQKGTWGDSPLHF; cdr3_nt: TGCGCCAGCAGCCAGAAAGGGACCTGGGGCGACTCACCCCTCCACTTT; clone_size: .; d_call: .; v_call: TRBV4-1; j_call: TRBJ1-6
cdr3_aa: CASSLEAAGNQPQHF; cdr3_nt: TGTGCCAGCAGCTTAGAGGCGGCGGGGAATCAGCCCCAGCATTTT; clone_size: .; d_call: .; v_call: TRBV7-2; j_call: TRBJ1-5
cdr3_aa: CASSLRDPDQTQYF; cdr3_nt: TGTGCCAGCAGCTTACGGGACCCCGACCAGACCCAGTACTTC; clone_size: .; d_call: .; v_call: TRBV7-6; j_call: TRBJ2-5
cdr3_aa: CASSHSTGEQNEQYF; cdr3_nt: TGCGCCAGCAGCCACTCGACAGGGGAGCAAAACGAGCAGTACTTC; clone_size: many; d_call: TRBD1; v_call: TRBV4-3; j_call: TRBJ2-7
cdr3_aa: CSVADWEGRETQYF; cdr3_nt: TGCAGCGTCGCCGACTGGGAAGGGAGAGAGACCCAGTACTTC; clone_size: .; d_call: .; v_call: TRBV29-1; j_call: TRBJ2-5
cdr3_aa: CASSSRERGPTDTQYF; cdr3_nt: TGTGCCAGCAGCTCGAGGGAAAGGGGGCCCACAGATACGCAGTATTTT; clone_size: few; d_call: TRBD1; v_call: TRBV7-3; j_call: TRBJ2-3
cdr3_aa: CASSFPGPYEQYF; cdr3_nt: TGTGCCAGCAGCTTTCCGGGCCCCTACGAGCAGTACTTC; clone_size: many; d_call: .; v_call: TRBV7-9; j_call: TRBJ2-7
cdr3_aa: CASSSYDRSGNTIYF; cdr3_nt: TGTGCCAGCAGTTCCTACGACAGGTCTGGAAACACCATATATTTT; clone_size: many; d_call: .; v_call: TRBV6-5; j_call: TRBJ1-3
cdr3_aa: CASSHQSVGEAFF; cdr3_nt: TGTGCCAGCAGCCACCAGTCCGTCGGGGAAGCTTTCTTT; clone_size: .; d_call: .; v_call: TRBV3-1; j_call: TRBJ1-1
cdr3_aa: CASSSLGRAPGNQPQHF; cdr3_nt: TGTGCCAGCAGTTCCCTCGGGAGGGCCCCCGGCAATCAGCCCCAGCATTTT; clone_size: .; d_call: .; v_call: TRBV28; j_call: TRBJ1-5
cdr3_aa: CASSLDMVVEQFF; cdr3_nt: TGTGCCAGCAGCTTAGACATGGTGGTGGAGCAGTTCTTC; clone_size: few; d_call: .; v_call: TRBV11-2; j_call: TRBJ2-1
cdr3_aa: CASSLTGPGDTQYF; cdr3_nt: TGTGCCAGCAGCTTAACCGGACCAGGAGATACGCAGTATTTT; clone_size: .; d_call: .; v_call: TRBV7-2; j_call: TRBJ2-3